This TCR beta chain was documented in a study of blood T cell repertoires in COVID-19. Overall study context: Sources were T cells, B-cell-depleted T cells, or PBMCs; the material itself was cDNA or gDNA.

CDR1 is SGHRS, CDR2 YFSETQ, per germline. This CDR3 spans 17 amino acids. The V and J ends lost 0 bases and 2 bases, in that order; junction bases with no gene match: 10. This clone was seen a single time. The protocol was immunoSEQ multiplex PCR, while the TCRdb copy is restricted to in-frame clones and leaves out a portion. The table records some 250,000 clones, roughly 86% of them present only once. The TCR sequence derives from a middle-aged woman with acute COVID-19. The chain links TRBV5-1 to TRBJ2-7, with 8 bases that match TRBD1. Sequencing was done on a sample of PBMCs or T cells enriched from blood (not recorded which). CDR3 in amino acids: CASSLAPGGRVTYEQYF. The CDR3 nucleotides are TGCGCCAGCAGCTTGGCCCCAGGGGGCCGGGTTACCTACGAGCAGTACTTC.